Below, one TCR beta chain is given with its context. Trimming left V 5 bases short and J 7 bases short, with 11 bases between. In germline, CDR1 is MNHEY, CDR2 SMNVEV (reference sequence). The CDR3 sequence is 12 residues long. The sample is drawn from a study of blood T cell repertoires in COVID-19. About the research overall: Some COVID-19 samples were acute and others convalescent; all came from the United States, Italy and Spain. T cells, B-cell-depleted T cells, or PBMCs provided the cDNA or gDNA that served as material.

Patients at the Seattle site were enrolled during active infection and followed longitudinally. Original analysis: Reference gene primer amplification in the assay estimated nucleated cell counts. Profiling relied on immunoSEQ multiplex PCR, and the TCRdb table lists in-frame clones only, not all of them. The V and J calls and clone size are taken from that table; D and trimming were inferred from the DNA. The profile covers about 170,000 clones, with just under 85% appearing a single time and around 2.7% taken by the ten largest. The rearrangement uses TRBV27 and TRBJ1-2; TRBD1 is a possible D gene (5 bases). This TCR derives from a woman of 80 years or more with COVID-19, enrolled during active disease. The specimen sequenced was peripheral blood. The CDR3 is CASSARVGGYTF. For the CDR3, the DNA is TGTGCCAGCAGTGCCAGGGTTGGTGGCTACACCTTC.